This is a list of T cell receptor beta chains from one sample in a study of T-cell reconstitution after alpha-beta-depleted transplantation in children. TCRdb ran MiXCR on the PCR reads and lists one entry per CDR3 protein. The data show under 70,000 distinct CDR3 sequences, with roughly 11% seen just once and roughly 13% held by the top ten. Sequenced here: PBMCs, sampled before TCRalphabeta/CD19-depleted stem cell transplant. All receptors come from a boy between 10 and 17 years old with acute myeloid leukemia, due to receive a stem cell transplant. Each CDR3 is given with its conserved first and last residue. The D gene is left open where the match is weak. Not every row has a clone size; where given, it reads once, few, many or a size class.

TRBD1	many	TRBV5-1	TRBJ1-2	TGCGCCAGCAGCTGGAACCGGGACAGGGATGGCTACACCTTC	CASSWNRDRDGYTF
.	many	TRBV5-1	TRBJ2-1	TGCGCCAGCAGCACCAGGACAGGAGGGGATGAGCAGTTCTTC	CASSTRTGGDEQFF
.	many	TRBV7-3	TRBJ2-1	TGTGCCAGCAGCCCTAGGGTTACGGGTGAGCAGTTCTTC	CASSPRVTGEQFF
TRBD2	.	TRBV7-8	TRBJ2-3	TGTGCCAGCAGCTTTTCGGGCGGGAGATACCCAGATACGCAGTATTTT	CASSFSGGRYPDTQYF
TRBD1	many	TRBV27	TRBJ1-6	TGTGCCAGCACTACCCCGGGACAGGGGACTTCTTTCTATAATTCACCCCTCCACTTT	CASTTPGQGTSFYNSPLHF
.	.	TRBV12-3/TRBV12-4	TRBJ2-6	TGTGCCAGCAGTTTATTGCAGGGTACAGGGGCCAACGTCCTGACTTTC	CASSLLQGTGANVLTF
TRBD1	.	TRBV5-1	TRBJ1-2	TGCGCCAGCAGCGGGACAGGGATCCCTCCCTATGGCTACACCTTC	CASSGTGIPPYGYTF
TRBD2	few	TRBV7-2	TRBJ2-1	TGTGCCAGCAGCTTACGACTAGCGGGAGGTTCATACAATGAGCAGTTCTTC	CASSLRLAGGSYNEQFF
.	.	TRBV6-1	TRBJ1-4	TGTGCCAGCAGGAATACGGGACTCACGGGAGGTGAAAAACTGTTTTTT	CASRNTGLTGGEKLFF
.	few	TRBV29-1	TRBJ1-1	TGCAGCGTTGACATTCTCGGGGGAGGAGCTTTCTTT	CSVDILGGGAFF
TRBD2	many	TRBV7-2	TRBJ2-3	TGTGCCAGCAGCCCTCTGACTAGCGGCCCCACAGATACGCAGTATTTT	CASSPLTSGPTDTQYF
.	many	TRBV7-2	TRBJ2-1	TGTGCCAGCAGCACAAACAGACCCAATGAGCAGTTCTTC	CASSTNRPNEQFF
.	many	TRBV5-1	TRBJ1-2	TGCGCCAGCAGCTTGGGGTCAGGGACCTATGGCTACACCTTC	CASSLGSGTYGYTF
TRBD1	many	TRBV6-2/TRBV6-3	TRBJ1-1	TGTGCCAGCAGTCACAAGACAGGGTCGGGAACTCTGAACACTGAAGCTTTCTTT	CASSHKTGSGTLNTEAFF
.	many	TRBV6-5	TRBJ2-7	TGTGCCAGCAGTTTCAAATACGAGCAGTACTTC	CASSFKYEQYF
.	many	TRBV5-6	TRBJ2-3	TGTGCCAGCAGCGATTTAAAAGTCCAGTATTTT	CASSDLKVQYF
TRBD1	many	TRBV5-1	TRBJ1-3	TGCGCCAGCAGCCCGGGACAGGGGGCGCGAGGAAACACCATATATTTT	CASSPGQGARGNTIYF
TRBD1	many	TRBV6-2/TRBV6-3	TRBJ2-5	TGTGCCAGCAGACAACAGACAGGGGCGGATTGGGAGACCCAGTACTTC	CASRQQTGADWETQYF
.	many	TRBV24-1	TRBJ2-3	TGTGCCACCAGTGATCCGGATGGGACATCGGATACGCAGTATTTT	CATSDPDGTSDTQYF
TRBD2	many	TRBV20-1	TRBJ2-4	TGCAGTGCTAGAGATCCACTAGCGGGAGCCAAAAACATTCAGTACTTC	CSARDPLAGAKNIQYF
.	.	TRBV7-2	TRBJ2-6	TGTGCCAGCAGCTTACAAGGTGGCTCTGGGGCCAACGTCCTGACTTTC	CASSLQGGSGANVLTF
TRBD2	many	TRBV5-5	TRBJ2-3	TGTGCCAGCAGCTTTAAAGAACTAGCGGGGACAGATACGCAGTATTTT	CASSFKELAGTDTQYF
TRBD2	many	TRBV3-1	TRBJ2-3	TGTGCCAGCAGCCAAGAGGGACTAGTCCCAGATACGCAGTATTTT	CASSQEGLVPDTQYF
.	once	TRBV4-3	TRBJ2-1	TGCGCCAGCAGCCCCGGTGGAGGGAGGCACAGCTCCTACAATGAGCAGTTCTTC	CASSPGGGRHSSYNEQFF
TRBD2	few	TRBV18	TRBJ2-3	TGTGCCAGCTCAGCATCGAGACTAGCAGGTGGTTACACAGATACGCAGTATTTT	CASSASRLAGGYTDTQYF
TRBD1	many	TRBV27	TRBJ2-1	TGTGCCAGCAGTCCGCGGACAGGGAAGGGGAGCGAGCAGTTCTTC	CASSPRTGKGSEQFF
TRBD1	few	TRBV20-1	TRBJ2-1	TGCAGTGCTATACAGGGGAGCTCCTACAATGAGCAGTTCTTC	CSAIQGSSYNEQFF
TRBD1	few	TRBV30	TRBJ2-2	TGTGCCTGGACTACCGAGGGACAGGCCTACACCGGGGAGCTGTTTTTT	CAWTTEGQAYTGELFF
.	many	TRBV28	TRBJ1-6	TGTGCCAGCCGCCCCTCCGGGGGGCAGGGTTCACCCCTCCACTTT	CASRPSGGQGSPLHF
.	few	TRBV11-1	TRBJ2-5	TGTGCCAGCAGAATTCCACCCCGGACAGACGACGACTTAGGGGAGACCCAGTACTTC	CASRIPPRTDDDLGETQYF
TRBD2	many	TRBV5-8	TRBJ2-1	TGTGCCAGCAGCTTGGGGACTAGGATTTTAAATGAGCAGTTCTTC	CASSLGTRILNEQFF
.	many	TRBV7-9	TRBJ2-1	TGTGCCAGCAGCTCGGGTCCTGAGCAGTTCTTC	CASSSGPEQFF
.	.	TRBV5-1	TRBJ2-1	TGCGCCAGCAGCTTGGCCCAGGGCAATGAGCAGTTCTTC	CASSLAQGNEQFF
.	many	TRBV7-2	TRBJ2-1	TGTGCCAGCAGCTTGCTGGCGGGAAAACCCTACAATGAGCAGTTCTTC	CASSLLAGKPYNEQFF
.	many	TRBV7-9	TRBJ2-2	TGTGCCAGCAGCTTAGCGCCAGGCTATCGGAACACCGGGGAGCTGTTTTTT	CASSLAPGYRNTGELFF
TRBD1	many	TRBV5-4	TRBJ2-1	TGTGCCAGCAGGGTAGGACAGGGTTCCTACAATGAGCAGTTCTTC	CASRVGQGSYNEQFF
.	many	TRBV5-1	TRBJ1-4	TGCGCCAGCAGCTTGAATTTTATCCAGAGAGATGAAAAACTGTTTTTT	CASSLNFIQRDEKLFF
.	many	TRBV4-2	TRBJ2-1	TGTGCCAGCAGCCAGAACTTCGGCTGGAGTGAGCAGTTCTTC	CASSQNFGWSEQFF
TRBD2	many	TRBV5-5	TRBJ2-7	TGTGCCAGCAGCTTGTCTAGCGGGAGGGATTACGAGCAGTACTTC	CASSLSSGRDYEQYF
TRBD2	many	TRBV6-5	TRBJ2-1	TGTGCCAGCAGTCCGCCAAGCGGGAGCCACAATGAGCAGTTCTTC	CASSPPSGSHNEQFF
.	many	TRBV20-1	TRBJ1-5	TGCAGTGGGAAAGGGGGGGGAAGCAATCAGCCCCAGCATTTT	CSGKGGGSNQPQHF
.	many	TRBV7-9	TRBJ2-1	TGTGCCAGCAGCTTAGTTGGGGCCGGGAATGAGCAGTTCTTC	CASSLVGAGNEQFF
TRBD1	many	TRBV6-1	TRBJ2-1	TGTGCCAGCAGCTGGAGACAGGGAATCCACAATGAGCAGTTCTTC	CASSWRQGIHNEQFF
TRBD2	many	TRBV9	TRBJ2-1	TGTGCCAGCAGCGTAGTTGCGGGGGGCCTGGCCGGTGAGCAGTTCTTC	CASSVVAGGLAGEQFF
TRBD2	many	TRBV27	TRBJ2-1	TGTGCCAGCAAGGGTACGGGACTAGCGGGTTTTTACAATGAGCAGTTCTTC	CASKGTGLAGFYNEQFF
TRBD1	many	TRBV20-1	TRBJ2-5	TGCAGTGCTAGAGTCCCCCCGGACAGGCACCAAGAGACCCAGTACTTC	CSARVPPDRHQETQYF
TRBD2	many	TRBV7-8	TRBJ2-2	TGTGCCAGCAGCTTACTGACTAGCGGGAGTTTGAGTACCGGGGAGCTGTTTTTT	CASSLLTSGSLSTGELFF
TRBD2	.	TRBV12-3/TRBV12-4	TRBJ2-1	TGTGCCAGCAGCCGGACTAGCGGGACACCCAATGAGCAGTTCTTC	CASSRTSGTPNEQFF
.	once	TRBV29-1	TRBJ1-1	TGCAGCGTTATCGGTTCGGGTACTGAAGCTTTCTTT	CSVIGSGTEAFF
TRBD1	.	TRBV30	TRBJ1-1	TGTGCCTGGAGTGTAATTGTGGGCACAGGGGGCAGTGAAGCTTTCTTT	CAWSVIVGTGGSEAFF
.	.	TRBV15	TRBJ2-2	TGTGCCACCAGCAGAGGGACATTGAACACCGGGGAGCTGTTTTTT	CATSRGTLNTGELFF
.	few	TRBV7-9	TRBJ2-1	TGTGCCAGCAGCTTAGGAGTCCCGAATGAGCAGTTCTTC	CASSLGVPNEQFF